This T cell receptor beta chain is from a study of OX40 agonist ivuxolimab in advanced cancers. Germline-derived CDR1 and CDR2 are SEHNR and FQNEAQ (reference sequence). CDR3 size: 16 residues. Trimming shortened V by 2 bases and J by 5 bases, and 18 bases separated the two germline ends. This clone was observed many times. The table came from immunoSEQ multiplex PCR; TCRdb's copy has only in-frame clones and leaves some out. There are 35,000 to 40,000 clones in the sample; 85% occur only once, and roughly 39% lies in the top ten. The J gene is TRBJ2-5, the V gene TRBV7-9; D unresolved. This TCR derives from an adult with an advanced solid tumor such as melanoma, head and neck, liver or kidney cancer. Here the sequenced sample was CD4+ or CD8+ T cells sorted from blood, taken in a trial of the OX40 agonist ivuxolimab. In nucleotides, the CDR3 is TGTGCCAGCAGCTTAACGGCTAGAGGAAGTACGGAGACCCAGTACTTC. Translating it yields CASSLTARGSTETQYF.